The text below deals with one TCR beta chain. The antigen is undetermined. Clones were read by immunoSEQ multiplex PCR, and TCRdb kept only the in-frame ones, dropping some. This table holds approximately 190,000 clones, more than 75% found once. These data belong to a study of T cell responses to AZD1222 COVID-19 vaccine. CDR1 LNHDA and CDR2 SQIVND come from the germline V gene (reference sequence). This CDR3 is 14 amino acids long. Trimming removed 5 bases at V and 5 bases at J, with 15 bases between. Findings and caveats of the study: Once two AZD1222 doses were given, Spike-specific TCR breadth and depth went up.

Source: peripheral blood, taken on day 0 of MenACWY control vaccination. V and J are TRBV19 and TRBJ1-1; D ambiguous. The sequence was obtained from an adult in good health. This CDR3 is CASSSDGPTTEAFF. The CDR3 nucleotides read TGTGCCAGTAGTTCCGATGGGCCCACTACTGAAGCTTTCTTT. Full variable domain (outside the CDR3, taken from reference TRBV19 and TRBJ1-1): DGGITQSPKYLFRKEGQNVTLSCEQNLNHDAMYWYRQDPGQGLRLIYYSQIVNDFQKGDIAEGYSVSREKKESFPLTVTSAQKNPTAFYLCASSSDGPTTEAFFGQGTRLTVV.